This T cell receptor beta chain was sequenced in a study of blood T cell repertoires in COVID-19. About the study: The cDNA or gDNA used as material had been derived from T cells, B-cell-depleted T cells, or PBMCs.

Germline trimming cut 7 bases from V and 7 bases from J; bases unmatched to any gene: 4. CDR1 and CDR2 (germline): WSHSY, SAAADI. The CDR3 is 13 amino acids. Participants were aged about 18 to 90 years, lived in around 25 US areas, and enrolled virtually. Authors' methods: Reference gene primer amplification yielded estimated nucleated cell counts. Measured with immunoSEQ multiplex PCR; TCRdb has only the in-frame clones, and not every one. V, J and clone size reflect that table, while D and trimming were determined from the DNA. The data contain about 240,000 clones, 86% of them seen just once; the ten biggest clones take up roughly 3.3%.

Sequenced material: PBMCs or T cells enriched from blood (not recorded which). This TCR was recovered from a woman in her thirties or forties with acute COVID-19. The chain joins TRBV10-2 to TRBJ2-1; 10 nucleotides align to TRBD2. The CDR3 nucleotides are TGCGCCAGCAAGGTAGCGGGGGGAAATGAGCAGTTCTTC. Translating it yields CASKVAGGNEQFF.